This T cell receptor (beta chain) was retrieved from a study of follicular helper T cells after annual influenza vaccination. In the study overall: Some donors were sampled over the 2013-2014, 2014-2015 and 2015-2016 vaccinations.

The CDR3 runs 14 residues. Germline V gives CDR1 LNHDA, CDR2 SQIVND (reference sequence). The germline V and J ends were trimmed by 3 bases and 4 bases, with 12 bases remaining between them. Noted time point: 2014-2015 season, 7 days after vaccination. Sequencing was performed with immunoSEQ multiplex PCR; in TCRdb, only in-frame clones are kept and a portion is missing. The table lists about 9,600 clones, about 83% of them singletons, with roughly 0.69% in the top ten. The gene calls are TRBV19 and TRBJ1-1; D may be TRBD1 (5 bases). This TCR came from an adult who received the influenza vaccine. The sequencing here drew on CXCR5- memory CD4+ T cells sorted from blood, taken 7 days after influenza vaccination. The CDR3 DNA is TGTGCCAGTAGTATCAAAAGGGGTACCACTGAAGCTTTCTTT. Amino acids: CASSIKRGTTEAFF.